The clone carrying this T cell receptor beta chain occurred many times. Donors gave around 10 milliliters of peripheral blood apiece. Combining a sample-barcoded 5' primer with a J-beta primer mix, a second PCR ran for roughly 7 to 12 cycles. Every sample gave at least 2.5 million paired-end reads containing CDR3. TCRdb itself ran the 5' RACE reads through MiXCR, one entry per CDR3 protein. The data contain some 700,000 distinct CDR3 sequences, over 20% of them singletons. These data belong to a study of blood T cells in healthy people across ages. This TCR was recovered from a man between 65 and 85 years old in good health. The material sequenced was blood.

In nucleotides, the CDR3 is TGCAGTGCTAGAGATCCGCCTTTGGTGGGTGTAGCCAAAAACATTCAGTACTTC. This codes for CSARDPPLVGVAKNIQYF. The V and J genes are TRBV20-1 and TRBJ2-4; no firm D call. This CDR3 comprises 18 residues. V shed 0 bases and J shed 0 bases, with 18 bases lying between them. Germline lookup yields CDR1 DFQATT and CDR2 SNEGSKA (reference sequence).